These 26 T cell receptor beta chains were sequenced from one sample in a study of naive and memory T cell subsets. The beta constant-region primer was an equimolar mix of two oligonucleotides covering TRBC1 and TRBC2. TCRdb passed the UMI-ligation and nested PCR reads through MiXCR, listing each CDR3 protein once. The table records about 85,000 distinct CDR3 sequences, about an eighth of them present only once. The sample comprised central memory CD4+ T cells from blood. These receptors originate from a human donor in good health.

CDR3 region: CAWSLSGWGTQYF. The CDR3, as DNA: TGTGCCTGGAGTTTGTCAGGGTGGGGTACGCAGTATTTT. The chain joins TRBV30 to TRBJ2-3, with D perhaps matching TRBD1 (5 bases). This CDR3 has 13 amino acids. The V gene's germline CDR1 is GTSNPN and CDR2 SVGIG (reference sequence). Deletions cut 2 bases from V and 8 bases from J, with 14 bases between.

This chain uses TRBV4-1 with TRBJ1-5, with D possibly being TRBD1 (6 bases). The germline V gene has CDR1 MGHRA and CDR2 YSYEKL. The CDR3 runs to 18 residues. The V end lost 1 base, the J end lost 7 bases, and 23 bases lay between the germline ends. This CDR3 is CASSQAPLHTGSGQPQHF. CDR3 nucleotide sequence: TGCGCCAGCAGCCAAGCCCCCCTCCATACAGGGTCGGGCCAGCCCCAGCATTTT.

There are many counts of this clonotype. V usage is TRBV30 and J usage is TRBJ2-1; D call uncertain. The germline gives CDR1 GTSNPN, CDR2 SVGIG (reference sequence). V was trimmed by 0 bases and J by 7 bases, leaving 10 bases between them. CDR3 size: 13 residues. The CDR3, as DNA: TGTGCCTGGAGTGTAGGACCTCAGAATGAGCAGTTCTTC. Encoded protein: CAWSVGPQNEQFF.

This clonotype is labeled medium-sized. The chain combines TRBV29-1 with TRBJ1-1; unclear D gene. CDR1 SQVTM and CDR2 ANQGSEA come from the germline V gene. Trimming shortened V by 7 bases and J by 2 bases, and 5 bases separated the two germline ends. This CDR3 spans 10 amino acids. The CDR3 region is CSALNTEAFF. The DNA for the CDR3 is TGCAGCGCCCTAAACACTGAAGCTTTCTTT.

This clonotype was seen a handful of times. This chain connects TRBV6-9 to TRBJ1-4; the D is unclear. V lost 3 bases and J lost 10, with 15 bases in between. This CDR3 is built from 14 residues. The germline CDR1 and CDR2 sequences are MNHGY and SVAAGI. The CDR3 loop is CASSYAIEGVKLFF. The CDR3 nucleotides read TGTGCCAGCAGTTACGCGATCGAAGGTGTAAAACTGTTTTTT.

This chain joins TRBV28 and TRBJ1-5; D not certain. V gave up 5 bases and J gave up 1 base, with 12 bases separating them. The CDR3 runs to 15 residues. Per germline, CDR1 MDHEN and CDR2 SYDVKM. The CDR3 DNA reads TGTGCCAGCAGTGATGATACTAGGAGCAATCAGCCCCAGCATTTT. The encoded protein is CASSDDTRSNQPQHF.

The rearrangement links TRBV20-1 to TRBJ1-5; the D is unclear. Germline assignment: CDR1 DFQATT and CDR2 SNEGSKA (reference sequence). The CDR3 runs 13 residues. V gave up 6 bases and J gave up 7 bases, with 16 bases separating them. CDR3 bases: TGCAGTGCCCAATTTCAGCCGAAGCAGCCCCAGCATTTT. Its translation is CSAQFQPKQPQHF.

This clonotype was detected a few times. CDR3 in amino acids: CASRPSTDTQYF. CDR3 in DNA: TGTGCCAGCAGACCTAGCACAGATACGCAGTATTTT. This sequence joins TRBV28 and TRBJ2-3, with D unresolved. Germline-derived CDR1 and CDR2 are MDHEN and SYDVKM. Between the trimmed V and J ends, which lost 6 bases and 0 bases, there was a span of 4 bases. The CDR3 loop spans 12 amino acids.

This clonotype was counted only a few times. The genes are TRBV27 and TRBJ2-4, with 9 bases lining up with TRBD1. With V trimmed by 3 bases and J by 0 bases, 3 bases remained unmatched. The length of the CDR3 is 16 residues. Germline values: CDR1 MNHEY, CDR2 SMNVEV (reference sequence). DNA for the CDR3: TGTGCCAGCAGTTTTGGGACAGGGATAGCCAAAAACATTCAGTACTTC. Encoded protein: CASSFGTGIAKNIQYF.

V gene TRBV5-1 combines with J gene TRBJ2-1; D is undetermined. Per the germline V gene, CDR1 is SGHRS and CDR2 is YFSETQ. The V end was cut by 6 bases, the J end by 0 bases, with 19 bases between. The CDR3 sequence is 17 residues long. The CDR3: CASTVGRAASSYNEQFF. DNA for the CDR3: TGCGCCAGCACTGTCGGCCGGGCCGCGAGCTCCTACAATGAGCAGTTCTTC.

The genes are TRBV10-3 and TRBJ2-7; 11 nucleotides line up with TRBD2. Per the germline V gene, CDR1 is ENHRY and CDR2 is SYGVKD. CDR3 length equals 14 residues. V shed 11 bases and J 1 base; nucleotides not matched to a gene: 7. The CDR3 spells CAVAGLAASYEQYF. CDR3 DNA: TGTGCCGTTGCGGGACTAGCGGCTTCCTACGAGCAGTACTTC.

The table lists this clonotype with many counts. The chain joins TRBV20-1 to TRBJ2-7; maybe TRBD2 (5 bases). The CDR3 spans 12 residues. CDR1 and CDR2 from the germline V gene are DFQATT and SNEGSKA (reference sequence). V was trimmed by 6 bases and J by 1 base, leaving 10 bases between them. CDR3 sequence: CSARTYSYEQYF. CDR3 DNA sequence: TGCAGTGCGCGGACTTATTCCTACGAGCAGTACTTC.

A note on this clonotype: The junction departs from germline at one end; a sequencing error may be responsible. The chain is built from TRBV4-1 and TRBJ1-4; D unclear. From germline, CDR1 is MGHRA and CDR2 YSYEKL. This CDR3 is built from 16 residues. In DNA, the CDR3 is TGCGCCAGCAGCCCTTCCCTGCGTGGGATGACTGAAAAACTGTATTTT. Amino acid sequence: CASSPSLRGMTEKLYF.

This chain connects TRBV12-3 or TRBV12-4 to TRBJ2-1, with 12 bases that match TRBD2. The CDR3 loop spans 17 amino acids. Trimming at V came to 6 bases and at J to 7 bases, leaving 13 bases not matched to a gene. CDR3: CASSRMTSGGVGNEQFF. CDR3 nucleotide sequence: TGTGCCAGCAGCCGTATGACTAGCGGGGGTGTTGGAAATGAGCAGTTCTTC.

CDR3: CASSRDTNTEAFF. CDR3 in DNA: TGTGCCAGCAGCAGAGACACTAACACTGAAGCTTTCTTT. This chain links TRBV7-2 with TRBJ1-1; no definite D call. The length of the CDR3 is 13 residues. The V gene's germline CDR1 is SGHTA and CDR2 FQGNSA. V was trimmed by 5 bases and J by 2 bases, leaving 9 bases between them.

This clonotype has a handful of counts. The chain employs TRBV27 and TRBJ1-5; D is possibly TRBD1 (5 bases). Germline V gene lookup returns CDR1 MNHEY and CDR2 SMNVEV (reference sequence). This CDR3 is 12 amino acids long. V lost 8 bases and J 4 bases, leaving 9 bases between the germline ends. The CDR3 coding sequence is TGTGCCAGCGGGACCCTTAATCAGCCCCAGCATTTT. Amino acids: CASGTLNQPQHF.

The chain combines TRBV5-1 with TRBJ2-1; no clear D gene. Trimming left V 4 bases short and J 4 bases short, with 12 bases between. Germline lookup yields CDR1 SGHRS and CDR2 YFSETQ. This CDR3 region has 14 residues. CDR3 sequence (DNA): TGCGCCAGCAGCCTGGGCGAGGCGTACAATGAGCAGTTCTTC. Its translation: CASSLGEAYNEQFF.

This clonotype was observed at least ten times. The chain uses TRBV14 and TRBJ2-3; D remains unclear. The CDR3 covers 15 residues. Trimming took off 1 base at V and 2 bases at J, with 10 bases between the two ends. Germline V gene sequence: CDR1 SGHDN, CDR2 FVKESK. The CDR3: CASSQVLSNTDTQYF. In DNA, the CDR3 is TGTGCCAGCAGCCAAGTCCTAAGCAACACAGATACGCAGTATTTT.

The sample holds many counts of this clonotype. J is TRBJ2-1 and V is TRBV7-2; no firm D call. Trimming removed 1 base at V and 6 bases at J, with 10 bases between. From germline, CDR1 is SGHTA and CDR2 FQGNSA. The CDR3 sequence is 14 residues long. The CDR3 protein is CASSLVWMGNEQFF. In DNA form, the CDR3 reads TGTGCCAGCAGCTTAGTTTGGATGGGCAATGAGCAGTTCTTC.

In this sample, this clonotype turned up a few times. The chain carries TRBV6-2 or TRBV6-3 and TRBJ2-1, with TRBD2 matching 14 bases. Trimming cost V 6 bases and J 6 bases; bases outside gene matches: 7. The CDR3 runs 16 residues. Germline-derived CDR1 and CDR2 are MNHEY and SVGEGT. CDR3 protein: CASRAPGTSGSNEQFF. The DNA for the CDR3 is TGTGCCAGCAGAGCCCCCGGGACTAGCGGGAGCAATGAGCAGTTCTTC.

In its sample, this clonotype is medium-sized. This chain connects TRBV18 to TRBJ2-5; D is undetermined. CDR1 KGHSH and CDR2 LQKENI come from the germline V gene. The CDR3 length is 10 residues. The V end was cut by 4 bases, the J end by 3 bases, with 0 bases between. The CDR3 sequence is CASSQETQYF. In DNA form, the CDR3 reads TGTGCCAGCTCACAAGAGACCCAGTACTTC.

This clonotype was detected a few times. This rearrangement joins TRBV6-6 to TRBJ2-1; the match to TRBD1 covers 9 bases. The CDR3 is made up of 15 amino acids. Germline V CDR1 and CDR2: MNHNY, SVGAGI (reference sequence). Trimming removed 0 bases from V and 7 bases from J; junction bases left unmatched: 4. CDR3 sequence (DNA): TGTGCCAGCAGTTACTCCCGACAGGGGGGGAATGAGCAGTTCTTC. This translates into CASSYSRQGGNEQFF.

The CDR3 loop reads CASRRTGINTEAFF. CDR3 DNA: TGTGCCAGCAGAAGGACAGGGATAAACACTGAAGCTTTCTTT. The chain recombines TRBV6-5 with TRBJ1-1; 8 nucleotides align to TRBD1. Looked up from germline, CDR1 is MNHEY and CDR2 is SVGAGI. CDR3 length: 14 residues. J gave up 2 bases and V 6 bases, and 5 bases lay outside the gene matches.

The rearrangement uses TRBV20-1 and TRBJ2-1, with TRBD2 identical over 9 bases. The CDR3 loop spans 17 amino acids. The V and J ends lost 6 bases and 3 bases, in that order; junction bases with no gene match: 15. Germline CDR1 and CDR2: DFQATT and SNEGSKA (reference sequence). The CDR3 reads CSAPAGASGTGYNEQFF. The CDR3 DNA reads TGCAGTGCCCCGGCGGGTGCTAGCGGGACCGGCTACAATGAGCAGTTCTTC.

This clonotype was observed at least ten times. The chain links TRBV29-1 to TRBJ2-7, with D tentatively TRBD1 or TRBD2 (5 bases each). The length of the CDR3 is 12 residues. In germline, CDR1 is SQVTM, CDR2 ANQGSEA. V gave up 0 bases and J gave up 6 bases, with 9 bases separating them. The CDR3 protein is CSVEEGVREQYF. The CDR3 coding sequence is TGCAGCGTTGAAGAGGGGGTTCGCGAGCAGTACTTC.

V usage is TRBV25-1 and J usage is TRBJ1-3; TRBD1 matches at 8 bases. Unmatched junction bases numbered 2, after V lost 2 bases and J lost 2 bases. Germline V CDR1 and CDR2: MGHDK, SYGVNS. The CDR3 sequence is 15 residues long. For the CDR3, the DNA is TGTGCCAGCAGTGAAGCGACAGGGGCTGGAAACACCATATATTTT. This translates into CASSEATGAGNTIYF.